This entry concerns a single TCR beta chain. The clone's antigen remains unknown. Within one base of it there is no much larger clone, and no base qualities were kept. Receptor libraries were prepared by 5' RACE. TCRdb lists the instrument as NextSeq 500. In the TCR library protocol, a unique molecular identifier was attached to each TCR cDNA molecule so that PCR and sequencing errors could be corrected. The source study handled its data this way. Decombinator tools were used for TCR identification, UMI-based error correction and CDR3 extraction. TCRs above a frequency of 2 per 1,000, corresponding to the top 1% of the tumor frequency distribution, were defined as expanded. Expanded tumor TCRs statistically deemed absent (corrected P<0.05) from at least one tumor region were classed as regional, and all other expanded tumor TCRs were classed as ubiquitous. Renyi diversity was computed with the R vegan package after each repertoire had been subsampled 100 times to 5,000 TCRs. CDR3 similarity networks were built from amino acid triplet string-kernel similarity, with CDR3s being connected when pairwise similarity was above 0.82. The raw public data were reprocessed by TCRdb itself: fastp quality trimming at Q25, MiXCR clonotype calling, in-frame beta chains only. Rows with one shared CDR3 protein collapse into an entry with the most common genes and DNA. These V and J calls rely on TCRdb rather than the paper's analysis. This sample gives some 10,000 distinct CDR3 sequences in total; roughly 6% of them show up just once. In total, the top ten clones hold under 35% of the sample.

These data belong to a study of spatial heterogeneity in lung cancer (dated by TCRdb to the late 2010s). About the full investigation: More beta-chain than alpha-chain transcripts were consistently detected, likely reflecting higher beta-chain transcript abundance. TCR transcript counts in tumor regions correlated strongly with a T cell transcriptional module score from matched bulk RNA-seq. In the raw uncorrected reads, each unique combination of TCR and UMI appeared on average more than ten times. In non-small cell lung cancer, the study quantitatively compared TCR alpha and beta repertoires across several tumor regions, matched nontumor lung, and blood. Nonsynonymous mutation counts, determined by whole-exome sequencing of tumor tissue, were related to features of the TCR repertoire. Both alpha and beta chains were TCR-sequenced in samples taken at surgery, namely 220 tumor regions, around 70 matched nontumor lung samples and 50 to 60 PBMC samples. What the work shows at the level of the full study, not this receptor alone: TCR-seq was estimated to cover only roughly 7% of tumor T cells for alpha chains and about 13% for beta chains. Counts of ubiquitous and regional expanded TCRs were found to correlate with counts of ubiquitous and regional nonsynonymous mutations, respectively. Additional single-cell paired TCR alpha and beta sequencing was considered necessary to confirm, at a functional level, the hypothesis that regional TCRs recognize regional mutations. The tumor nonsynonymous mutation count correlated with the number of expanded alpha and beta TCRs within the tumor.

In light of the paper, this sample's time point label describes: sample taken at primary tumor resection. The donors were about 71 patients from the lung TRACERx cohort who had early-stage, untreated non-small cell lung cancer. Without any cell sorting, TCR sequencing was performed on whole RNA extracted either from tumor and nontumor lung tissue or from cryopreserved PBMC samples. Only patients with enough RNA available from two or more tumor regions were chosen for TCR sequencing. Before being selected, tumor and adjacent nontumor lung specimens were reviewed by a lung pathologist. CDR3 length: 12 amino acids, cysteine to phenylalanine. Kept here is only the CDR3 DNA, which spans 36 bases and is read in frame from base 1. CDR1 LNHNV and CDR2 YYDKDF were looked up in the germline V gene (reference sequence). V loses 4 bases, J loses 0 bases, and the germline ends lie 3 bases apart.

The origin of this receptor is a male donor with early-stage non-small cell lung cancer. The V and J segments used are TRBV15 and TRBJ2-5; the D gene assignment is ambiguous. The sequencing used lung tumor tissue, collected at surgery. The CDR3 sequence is CATSTYQETQYF. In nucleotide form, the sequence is TGTGCCACCAGCACCTACCAAGAGACCCAGTACTTC.